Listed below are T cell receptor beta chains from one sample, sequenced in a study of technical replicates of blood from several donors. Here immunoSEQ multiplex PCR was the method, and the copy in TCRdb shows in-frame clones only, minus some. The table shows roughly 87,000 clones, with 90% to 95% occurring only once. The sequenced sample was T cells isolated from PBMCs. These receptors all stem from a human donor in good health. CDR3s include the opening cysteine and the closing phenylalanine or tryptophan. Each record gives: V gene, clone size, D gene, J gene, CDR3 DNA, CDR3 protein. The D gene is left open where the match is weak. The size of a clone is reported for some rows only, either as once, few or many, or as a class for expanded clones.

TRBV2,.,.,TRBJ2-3,TGTGCCAGTCGGGACTTCGCTAGCACAGATACGCAGTATTTT,CASRDFASTDTQYF
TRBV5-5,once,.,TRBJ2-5,TGTGCCAGCAGCTCGCCTTGGGGCCAGGAGACCCAGTACTTC,CASSSPWGQETQYF
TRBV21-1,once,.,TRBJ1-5,TGTGCCAGCAGCAAGGAAGACAGGGGGAATAATCAGCCCCAGCATTTT,CASSKEDRGNNQPQHF
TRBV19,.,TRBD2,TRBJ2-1,TGTGCCACCCAAGGAACTAGCGGAAATGAGCAGTTCTTC,CATQGTSGNEQFF
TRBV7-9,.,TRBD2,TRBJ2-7,TGTGCCAGCAGCGGGGGGTCTAGCGGGAGACGGTCCTACGAGCAGTACTTC,CASSGGSSGRRSYEQYF
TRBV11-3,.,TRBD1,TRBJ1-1,TGTGCCAGCAGCTCCGAAAGACAGGGCGGTGAAGCTTTCTTT,CASSSERQGGEAFF
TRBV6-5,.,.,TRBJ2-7,TGTGCCAGCAGTTTTTCTCACTCTACCTACGAGCAGTACTTC,CASSFSHSTYEQYF
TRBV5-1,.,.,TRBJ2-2,TGCGCCAGCAGCGTCACAGGAAACACCGGGGAGCTGTTTTTT,CASSVTGNTGELFF
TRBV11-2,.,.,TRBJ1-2,TGTGCCAGCAGCCACTTACAGGGTCAGAGAGGCTACACCTTC,CASSHLQGQRGYTF
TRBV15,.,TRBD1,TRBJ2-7,TGTGCCACCAGCTCCGGGACAGGGGCCGATGAGCAGTACTTC,CATSSGTGADEQYF
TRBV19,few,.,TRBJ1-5,TGTGCCAGTAGGCACAGGGAGTTGAACCAGCCCCAGCATTTT,CASRHRELNQPQHF
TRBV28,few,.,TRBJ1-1,TGTGCCAGCACCCGATTGGCGGTGACTGAAGCTTTCTTT,CASTRLAVTEAFF
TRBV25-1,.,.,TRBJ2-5,TGTGCCAGCAGTGAACACGAGGAGACCCAGTACTTC,CASSEHEETQYF
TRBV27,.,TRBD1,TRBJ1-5,TGTGCCAGCAGTTGGACAGGGGGGAATCAGCCCCAGCATTTT,CASSWTGGNQPQHF
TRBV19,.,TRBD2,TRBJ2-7,TGTGCCAGTAGTATGCTACTAGCGGGAGGGGGAGACGAGCAGTACTTC,CASSMLLAGGGDEQYF
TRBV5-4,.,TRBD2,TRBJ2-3,TGTGCCAGCAGCAGGGGGACTAGCGGGTTCACTAGCACAGATACGCAGTATTTT,CASSRGTSGFTSTDTQYF
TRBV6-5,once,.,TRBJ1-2,TGTGCCAGCAGCCCACAGAGTAACTATGGCTACACCTTC,CASSPQSNYGYTF
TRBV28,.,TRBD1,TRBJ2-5,TGTGCCAGCAGTCTCTCCTTGACAGGGGAGGAGACCCAGTACTTC,CASSLSLTGEETQYF
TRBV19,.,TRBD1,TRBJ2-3,TGTGCCAGTAGTACCGGACAGGGCCTCACAGATACGCAGTATTTT,CASSTGQGLTDTQYF
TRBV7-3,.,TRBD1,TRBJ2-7,TGTGCCAGCAGCTTAGCACAGGGGTACGAGCAGTACTTC,CASSLAQGYEQYF
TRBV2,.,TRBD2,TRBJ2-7,TGTGCCAGCAGTGAAGCGGGGCTAGCGGGAGGGTACGAGCAGTACTTC,CASSEAGLAGGYEQYF
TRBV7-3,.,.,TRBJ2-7,TGTGCCAGCAGCTTAGGAGGGGGCGGACCCTACGAGCAGTACTTC,CASSLGGGGPYEQYF
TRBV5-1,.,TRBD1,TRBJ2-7,TGCGCCAGCAGCTCGGACAGGGGGCTCGAGCAGTACTTC,CASSSDRGLEQYF
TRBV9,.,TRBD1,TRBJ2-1,TGTGCCAGCAGCGTAGCCGGGACAGGTTGGTCCTACAATGAGCAGTTCTTC,CASSVAGTGWSYNEQFF
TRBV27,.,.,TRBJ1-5,TGTGCCAGCAGTTTGGGGGGAGCCCTACGCAATCAGCCCCAGCATTTT,CASSLGGALRNQPQHF
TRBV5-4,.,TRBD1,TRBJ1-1,TGTGCCAGCAAAAGGGCCGGCCGAGGACAGGGGAACACTGAAGCTTTCTTT,CASKRAGRGQGNTEAFF
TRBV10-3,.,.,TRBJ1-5,TGTGCCATCAGCAGTGATACAGGCAATCAGCCCCAGCATTTT,CAISSDTGNQPQHF
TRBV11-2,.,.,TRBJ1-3,TGTGCCAGCAGCTTACAGGCATACTCTGGAAACACCATATATTTT,CASSLQAYSGNTIYF
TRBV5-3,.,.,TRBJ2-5,TGTGCCAGAAGCACGGGGAGGCAGTACTTC,CARSTGRQYF
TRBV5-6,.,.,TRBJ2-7,TGTGCCAGCAGCCCCCCAGGGGATGACGAGCAGTACTTC,CASSPPGDDEQYF
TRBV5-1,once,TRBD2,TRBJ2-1,TGCGCCAGCAGCTTTACTAGCGAGAACAATGAGCAGTTCTTC,CASSFTSENNEQFF
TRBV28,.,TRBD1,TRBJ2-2,TGTGCCAGCAGTGTACCGGGACAGGGCCTAATCGGGGAGCTGTTTTTT,CASSVPGQGLIGELFF
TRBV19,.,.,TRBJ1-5,TGTGCCAGTAGTATGACAGTTACAGGGCCCCAGCATTTT,CASSMTVTGPQHF
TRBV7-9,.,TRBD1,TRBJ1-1,TGTGCCAGCAGCTTAGTTTGGGGACAGGGGTTGACTGAAGCTTTCTTT,CASSLVWGQGLTEAFF
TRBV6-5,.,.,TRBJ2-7,TGTGCCAGCGGACAGTTCCCCTACGAGCAGTACTTC,CASGQFPYEQYF
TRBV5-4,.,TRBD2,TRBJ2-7,TGTGCCAGCAGCTTGGGGACTAGCGGCTACGAGCAGTACTTC,CASSLGTSGYEQYF
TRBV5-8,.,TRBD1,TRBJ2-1,TGTGCCAGTGTACAGGGGTTCGACAATGAGCAGTTCTTC,CASVQGFDNEQFF
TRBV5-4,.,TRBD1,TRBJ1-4,TGTGCCAGCAGCGTGCCGGGACAGGGGGTTGGTGAAAAACTGTTTTTT,CASSVPGQGVGEKLFF
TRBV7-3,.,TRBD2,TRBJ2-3,TGTGCCAGCAGCCTGGGACTAGCCAGGATCACAGATACGCAGTATTTT,CASSLGLARITDTQYF
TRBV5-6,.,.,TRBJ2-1,TGTGCCAGCAGCCCACGGGGTCCTAACTACAATGAGCAGTTCTTC,CASSPRGPNYNEQFF
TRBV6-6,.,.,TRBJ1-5,TGTGCCAGCAGTTACGGGAGTAGCAATCAGCCCCAGCATTTT,CASSYGSSNQPQHF